This T cell receptor beta chain is drawn from a study of cytomegalovirus exposure and HLA in healthy donors. PCR primers comprised 60 Vbeta and 13 Jbeta primers. Authors' data handling: In a later analysis, some 80 million unique TCR beta chains included roughly 11 million shared by two or more donors. The repertoire was sequenced with immunoSEQ multiplex PCR; TCRdb's copy has only in-frame clones and lacks some. Clone size and V and J calls were adopted from that table, with D and trimming inferred from the DNA. Found here are about 120,000 clones, approximately 69% of them singletons; the top ten hold more than 9%. V was pared by 4 bases and J by 13 bases, with 18 bases between. The V gene's germline CDR1 is SGHNT and CDR2 YYREEE (reference sequence). The CDR3 length is 13 residues.

The sample taken for sequencing was PBMCs. This clonotype was sampled from a woman in her forties or fifties in good health and CMV-seropositive. The chain recombines TRBV5-4 with TRBJ2-1; possibly TRBD1 for D (6 bases). CDR3 sequence reads: CASSKQGINTQFF. In DNA, the CDR3 is TGTGCCAGCAGCAAACAGGGAATAAATACTCAGTTCTTC.